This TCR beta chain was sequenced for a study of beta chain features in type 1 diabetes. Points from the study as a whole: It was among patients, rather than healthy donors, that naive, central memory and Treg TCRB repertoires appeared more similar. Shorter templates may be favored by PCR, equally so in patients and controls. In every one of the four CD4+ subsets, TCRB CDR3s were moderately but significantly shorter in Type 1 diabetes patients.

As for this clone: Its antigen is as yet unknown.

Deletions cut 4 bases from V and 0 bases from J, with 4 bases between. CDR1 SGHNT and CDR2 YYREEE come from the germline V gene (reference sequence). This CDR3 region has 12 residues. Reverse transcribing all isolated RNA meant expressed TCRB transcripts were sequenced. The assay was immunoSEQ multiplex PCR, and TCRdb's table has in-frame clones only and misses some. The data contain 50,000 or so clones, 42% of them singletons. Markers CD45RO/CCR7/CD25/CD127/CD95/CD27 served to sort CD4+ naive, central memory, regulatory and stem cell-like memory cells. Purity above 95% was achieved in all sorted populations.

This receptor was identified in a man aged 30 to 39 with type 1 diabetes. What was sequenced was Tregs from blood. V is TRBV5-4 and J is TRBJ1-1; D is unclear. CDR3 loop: CASSVMNTEAFF. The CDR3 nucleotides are TGTGCCAGCAGCGTAATGAACACTGAAGCTTTCTTT.